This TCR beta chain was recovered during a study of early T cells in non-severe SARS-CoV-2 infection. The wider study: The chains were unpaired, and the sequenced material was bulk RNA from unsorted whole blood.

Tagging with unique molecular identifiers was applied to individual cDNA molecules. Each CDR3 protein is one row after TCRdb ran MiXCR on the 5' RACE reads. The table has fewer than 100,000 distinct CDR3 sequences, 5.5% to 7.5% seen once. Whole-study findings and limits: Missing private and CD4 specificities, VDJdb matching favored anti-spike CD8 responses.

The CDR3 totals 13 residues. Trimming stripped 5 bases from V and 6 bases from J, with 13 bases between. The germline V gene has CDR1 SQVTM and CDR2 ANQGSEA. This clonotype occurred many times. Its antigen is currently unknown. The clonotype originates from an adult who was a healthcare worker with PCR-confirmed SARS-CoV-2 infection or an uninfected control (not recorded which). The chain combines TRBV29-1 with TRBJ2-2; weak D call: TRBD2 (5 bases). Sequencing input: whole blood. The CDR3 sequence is CSVHGRSAGELFF. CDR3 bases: TGCAGCGTTCATGGGAGAAGCGCCGGGGAGCTGTTTTTT.